The source of this TCR beta chain is a study of blood T cell repertoires in COVID-19. Study in general: From the United States, Italy and Spain came samples of acute and convalescent COVID-19.

Trimming removed 1 base at V and 10 bases at J, with 5 bases between. The CDR3 has 12 residues. Germline assignment: CDR1 PRHDT and CDR2 FYEKMQ (reference sequence). The authors' processing: The assay estimated nucleated cells by amplifying reference gene primers. Sequenced by immunoSEQ multiplex PCR; TCRdb stores in-frame clones only, minus some. V, J and clone size are those of that table, while D and trimming were read from the DNA. The sample carries approximately 230,000 clones, 70% to 90% recorded once. The chain joins TRBV13 to TRBJ1-6; D is perhaps TRBD1 (5 bases). This clonotype was obtained from a woman in her thirties with COVID-19, enrolled during active disease. The sample taken for sequencing was peripheral blood. CDR3 sequence reads: CASSLDRSPLHF. DNA for the CDR3: TGTGCCAGCAGCTTAGACAGGTCACCCCTCCACTTT.